One and the same sample provided the 15 T cell receptor beta chains below, sequenced in a study of T cells in Graves' hyperthyroidism and ophthalmopathy. What was amplified from RNA transcripts were TCR beta CDR3 regions. The HTBI primer set drove a first-round RT-PCR of the TCR CDR3. TCRdb independently ran MiXCR on the multiplex PCR reads; one entry per CDR3 protein. The repertoire holds under 400,000 distinct CDR3 sequences, with roughly 13% as singletons. Material for sequencing was blood. These receptors were obtained from a woman aged 18-35 years with Graves' hyperthyroidism.

This clonotype has at least ten counts. The rearrangement links TRBV7-9 to TRBJ1-1; the match to TRBD1 covers 9 bases. CDR1 is SEHNR and CDR2 is FQNEAQ in the germline V gene (reference sequence). The CDR3 sequence is 14 residues long. The ends lost 3 bases at V and 5 bases at J; junction bases unmatched: 4. The DNA of the CDR3 is TGTGCCAGCAGCTTGACAGGGGGGTGGACTGAAGCTTTCTTT. Its protein is CASSLTGGWTEAFF.

This clonotype was seen at least ten times. DNA for the CDR3: TGCAGTGCGCCGACAGGGCCTGGCTACACCTTC. Its translation is CSAPTGPGYTF. The rearrangement uses TRBV20-1 and TRBJ1-2; 7 nucleotides match TRBD1. V lost 6 bases and J lost 7; bases outside the gene matches: 5. The CDR3 consists of 11 residues. The germline gives CDR1 DFQATT, CDR2 SNEGSKA (reference sequence).

The sample holds many counts of this clonotype. The rearrangement joins TRBV6-1 to TRBJ2-7, with D unresolved. Trimming stripped 8 bases from V and 6 bases from J, with 14 bases between. Germline CDR1 and CDR2: MNHNS and SASEGT. The CDR3 is made up of 12 amino acids. CDR3 coding DNA: TGTGCCAGCCGGAGCTTGAGTGGCGAGCAGTACTTC. Residues: CASRSLSGEQYF.

This clonotype occurred a few times. The V and J genes are TRBV4-2 and TRBJ1-1; D gene ambiguous. The CDR3 has 15 residues. Trimming took 3 bases from V and 2 from J, leaving 13 bases between them. Germline V gene data show CDR1 as LGHNA and CDR2 as YNFKEQ. CDR3 nucleotide sequence: TGTGCCAGCAGCCAGGGTTTCCCGTCTAACACTGAAGCTTTCTTT. Its protein product is CASSQGFPSNTEAFF.

Only a few counts were recorded for this clonotype. The V call is TRBV5-6, the J call TRBJ1-5; tentative D call: TRBD1 (5 bases). Germline values: CDR1 SGHDT, CDR2 YYEEEE. V lost 3 bases to trimming and J lost 9 bases, with 16 bases between them. The CDR3 length is 14 residues. CDR3 protein: CASSSGGGRAPQHF. The CDR3 region has the DNA TGTGCCAGCAGCTCCGGTGGGGGACGGGCGCCCCAGCATTTT. The complete variable domain, with remaining parts taken from reference TRBV5-6 and TRBJ1-5, reads DAGVTQSPTHLIKTRGQQVTLRCSPKSGHDTVSWYQQALGQGPQFIFQYYEEEERQRGNFPDRFSGHQFPNYSSELNVNALLLGDSALYLCASSSGGGRAPQHFGDGTRLSIL.

This clonotype has just a few counts. V is TRBV20-1 and J is TRBJ2-5; perhaps D is TRBD1 or TRBD2 (6 bases each). The germline CDR1 and CDR2 sequences are DFQATT and SNEGSKA (reference sequence). This CDR3 is 14 amino acids long. V gave up 0 bases and J gave up 1 base, with 9 bases separating them. The CDR3 protein is CSARDRGAQETQYF. DNA for the CDR3: TGCAGTGCTAGAGATAGGGGGGCCCAAGAGACCCAGTACTTC.

The chain joins TRBV5-6 to TRBJ2-1; 14 bases align to TRBD2. The CDR3 has 17 residues. V lost 3 bases to trimming and J lost 8 bases; unmatched junction nucleotides: 10. Germline V lookup: CDR1 SGHDT, CDR2 YYEEEE. The DNA for the CDR3 is TGTGCCAGCAGCTCACCCGGGACTAGCGGGAGTTGGGATGAGCAGTTCTTC. It encodes CASSSPGTSGSWDEQFF.

This clonotype was found many times. The rearrangement links TRBV28 to TRBJ1-1, with a weak D call TRBD1 (5 bases). CDR1 is MDHEN, CDR2 SYDVKM, per germline. V dropped 2 bases and J dropped 6 bases, with 13 bases sitting between them. The CDR3 runs to 14 residues. This chain's CDR3 is CASSLNGRDAEAFF. In DNA form, the CDR3 reads TGTGCCAGCAGTTTAAATGGCAGGGACGCTGAAGCTTTCTTT.

This clonotype was counted ten times or more. CDR3 region: CASSAAGVPGINTGELFF. CDR3 bases: TGTGCCAGCAGTGCCGCCGGGGTTCCGGGCATTAACACCGGGGAGCTGTTTTTT. This rearrangement joins TRBV11-2 to TRBJ2-2, with D possibly being TRBD2 (5 bases). The CDR3 loop spans 18 amino acids. Per germline, CDR1 SGHAT and CDR2 FQNNGV. Trimming pared 6 bases from V and 2 bases from J, leaving 22 bases between.

This clonotype was observed many times. The chain is built from TRBV7-2 and TRBJ1-2; TRBD1 agrees at 8 bases. CDR3 length: 16 residues. Trimming removed 3 bases from V and 4 bases from J; junction bases left unmatched: 10. Germline-derived CDR1 and CDR2 are SGHTA and FQGNSA. This chain's CDR3 is CASSFRSQDRVYGYTF. In DNA, the CDR3 is TGTGCCAGCAGCTTTAGGTCCCAGGACAGGGTCTATGGCTACACCTTC.

This clonotype was seen a few times. The V call is TRBV11-3, the J call TRBJ2-4, with TRBD1 matching over 12 bases. CDR1 and CDR2 from the germline V gene are SGHNT and YENEEA. This CDR3 is built from 13 residues. V trimming: 5 bases; J trimming: 12 bases; junction bases outside the gene matches: 5. The CDR3 DNA follows: TGTGCCAGCAGCACAGGGACAGGGGGCTCTCAGTACTTC. Residues: CASSTGTGGSQYF.

This clonotype was seen ten or more times. The chain joins TRBV7-2 to TRBJ2-7; TRBD2 aligns across 8 bases. Germline loops: CDR1 SGHTA, CDR2 FQGNSA. The CDR3 loop spans 15 amino acids. The ends lost 5 bases at V and 0 bases at J; junction bases unmatched: 6. The CDR3, as DNA: TGTGCCAGCAGCGGCGGGGGGTTTGTCTCCTACGAGCAGTACTTC. The encoded protein is CASSGGGFVSYEQYF. Drawing the rest from reference TRBV7-2 and TRBJ2-7, the complete variable domain is GAGVSQSPSNKVTEKGKDVELRCDPISGHTALYWYRQSLGQGLEFLIYFQGNSAPDKSGLPSDRFSAERTGGSVSTLTIQRTQQEDSAVYLCASSGGGFVSYEQYFGPGTRLTVT.

This clonotype was observed at least ten times. The V gene is TRBV7-3, the J gene TRBJ2-5; D is uncertain. Trimming pared 1 base from V and 0 bases from J, leaving 6 bases between. The CDR3 consists of 14 residues. Germline V gene lookup returns CDR1 SGHTA and CDR2 FQGTGA. This CDR3 is CASSLNGYQETQYF. The CDR3, as DNA: TGTGCCAGCAGCTTAAACGGCTACCAAGAGACCCAGTACTTC.

This clonotype was observed a few times. The genes are TRBV12-5 and TRBJ1-2; 9 nucleotides line up with TRBD1. CDR3 length: 15 amino acids. J was trimmed by 7 bases and V by 2 bases; bases with no gene match: 8. Looked up from germline, CDR1 is LGHNT and CDR2 is FRNRAP. CDR3 region: CASGLMTGGTGGYTF. CDR3 DNA sequence: TGTGCTAGTGGTTTGATGACAGGGGGTACGGGTGGCTACACCTTC.

This clonotype was observed at least ten times. This rearrangement joins TRBV27 to TRBJ2-1; 9 positions match TRBD1. V was clipped by 1 base and J by 3 bases; unmatched bases: 7. This CDR3 spans 17 amino acids. The germline V gene encodes CDR1 MNHEY and CDR2 SMNVEV (reference sequence). The CDR3 DNA is TGTGCCAGCAGTTTATTCTCCGGGACAGGGCACTACAATGAGCAGTTCTTC. Translating it yields CASSLFSGTGHYNEQFF.